These 27 T cell receptor beta chains came from one sample sequenced in a study of naive and memory T cell subsets. Both TRBC1 and TRBC2 were covered by a beta constant-region primer of two equimolar oligonucleotides. From the UMI-ligation and nested PCR reads, TCRdb called clonotypes with MiXCR, one entry per CDR3 protein. The sample consists of about 35,000 distinct CDR3 sequences, 10% to 15% of them appearing once. The sequencing input was effector memory CD4+ T cells from blood. Subset specified: effector memory, CD45RA- CD27-. These receptor sequences come from a human donor in good health.

The count of this clonotype is one. This chain links TRBV4-1 with TRBJ1-2; possibly TRBD1 for D (5 bases). Deletions cut 3 bases from V and 3 bases from J, with 11 bases between. The CDR3 is 14 amino acids. Germline CDR1 reads MGHRA; CDR2 reads YSYEKL. The CDR3 nucleotides are TGCGCCAGCAGCCAGCCAGGGAAACACTATGGCTACACCTTC. Residues: CASSQPGKHYGYTF.

V and J are TRBV2 and TRBJ2-7; D gene ambiguous. In germline, CDR1 is SNHLY, CDR2 FYNNEI. Trimming stripped 4 bases from V and 5 bases from J, with 9 bases between. The CDR3 runs 12 residues. CDR3 sequence: CASSVGFNEQYF. The CDR3, as DNA: TGTGCCAGCAGTGTCGGGTTTAACGAGCAGTACTTC.

This chain uses TRBV20-1 with TRBJ1-5, with 11 nucleotides matching TRBD1. CDR3 length: 15 amino acids. CDR1 is DFQATT and CDR2 is SNEGSKA in the germline V gene (reference sequence). Trimming removed 3 bases from V and 4 bases from J; junction bases left unmatched: 5. The chain's CDR3 is CSASLGTGGNQPQHF. CDR3 sequence (DNA): TGCAGTGCTAGTTTAGGGACAGGGGGAAATCAGCCCCAGCATTTT.

This chain uses TRBV6-5 with TRBJ2-6; D might be TRBD1 or TRBD2, each matching 5 bases. The CDR3 contains 19 residues. V lost 4 bases and J lost 0, with 19 bases in between. Germline assignment: CDR1 MNHEY and CDR2 SVGAGI. CDR3 coding DNA: TGTGCCAGCAGTTTCCAATGGCAGGACACTAGCTCTGGGGCCAACGTCCTGACTTTC. As protein: CASSFQWQDTSSGANVLTF.

This clonotype has a count of ten or more. The gene calls are TRBV30 and TRBJ2-3, with D maybe TRBD2 (6 bases). The ends were cut back, 3 bases at V and 3 bases at J, with 19 bases in the middle. Germline V CDR1 and CDR2: GTSNPN, SVGIG (reference sequence). The CDR3 extends over 16 amino acids. The CDR3 here is CAWRRVGGKGTDTQYF. CDR3 bases: TGTGCCTGGAGGAGGGTCGGCGGGAAGGGGACAGATACGCAGTATTTT.

This clonotype was detected a few times. CDR3 DNA: TGTGCCACCAGCAGAGAGGACAGGAACACTGAAGCTTTCTTT. Its translation: CATSREDRNTEAFF. The chain couples TRBV15 to TRBJ1-1, with D tentatively TRBD1 (6 bases). Germline V gene data show CDR1 as LNHNV and CDR2 as YYDKDF (reference sequence). This CDR3 has 14 residues. The V end lost 0 bases, the J end lost 1 base, and 6 bases lay between the germline ends.

There are a few counts of this clonotype. The chain joins TRBV5-4 to TRBJ1-4, with D perhaps matching TRBD1 (5 bases). The CDR3 contains 14 residues. Germline V lookup: CDR1 SGHNT, CDR2 YYREEE (reference sequence). Trimming removed 1 base from V and 3 bases from J, with 7 bases in between. Written as DNA, the CDR3 is TGTGCCAGCAGCTTGCAGGGATCTAATGAAAAACTGTTTTTT. Amino acid sequence: CASSLQGSNEKLFF.

This clonotype was picked up a small number of times. The chain employs TRBV19 and TRBJ1-1, with D possibly being TRBD1 (6 bases). This CDR3 has 13 amino acids. Germline loops: CDR1 LNHDA, CDR2 SQIVND (reference sequence). Trimming took off 3 bases at V and 3 bases at J, with 8 bases between the two ends. In DNA, the CDR3 is TGTGCCAGTAGTATGAAGGGGGACACTGAAGCTTTCTTT. Protein sequence: CASSMKGDTEAFF.

This clonotype has more than one count but fewer than ten. This chain links TRBV7-3 with TRBJ2-3; D gene unclear. The CDR3 is 13 residues long. The V gene lost 1 base and the J gene lost 6 bases, with 8 bases spanning the gap. Germline lookup yields CDR1 SGHTA and CDR2 FQGTGA. For the CDR3, the DNA is TGTGCCAGCAGCTTAAGTTATAGGGATACGCAGTATTTT. Translation: CASSLSYRDTQYF. Full variable domain (missing parts from reference TRBV7-3 and TRBJ2-3): GAGVSQTPSNKVTEKGKYVELRCDPISGHTALYWYRQSLGQGPEFLIYFQGTGAADDSGLPNDRFFAVRPEGSVSTLKIQRTERGDSAVYLCASSLSYRDTQYFGPGTRLTVL.

This clonotype occurred a few times. This sequence joins TRBV12-3 or TRBV12-4 and TRBJ2-7; 9 positions match TRBD2. The CDR3 covers 15 residues. V shed 1 base and J 3 bases; nucleotides not matched to a gene: 4. The CDR3 is CASSLGAGGSYEQYF. CDR3 DNA: TGTGCCAGCAGTTTAGGGGCGGGAGGGAGCTACGAGCAGTACTTC.

The J gene is TRBJ2-7, the V gene TRBV7-2; D is ambiguous. Trimming took off 1 base at V and 5 bases at J, with 15 bases between the two ends. The CDR3 sequence is 15 residues long. The germline CDR1 and CDR2 sequences are SGHTA and FQGNSA. The CDR3 spells CASSLVSSSSNEQYF. Here the CDR3 DNA reads TGTGCCAGCAGCTTAGTGTCCAGCAGTAGTAACGAGCAGTACTTC. Full variable domain (remainder filled in from reference TRBV7-2 and TRBJ2-7): GAGVSQSPSNKVTEKGKDVELRCDPISGHTALYWYRQSLGQGLEFLIYFQGNSAPDKSGLPSDRFSAERTGGSVSTLTIQRTQQEDSAVYLCASSLVSSSSNEQYFGPGTRLTVT.

This clonotype was observed a few times. J is TRBJ2-5 and V is TRBV20-1, with D unresolved. The CDR3 covers 16 residues. Trimming stripped 0 bases from V and 4 bases from J, with 18 bases between. Per germline, CDR1 DFQATT and CDR2 SNEGSKA (reference sequence). CDR3 DNA sequence: TGCAGTGCTAGAGATGTGGCTTTCCAGCGCGCAGAGACCCAGTACTTC. It translates to CSARDVAFQRAETQYF.

The table lists this clonotype with a few counts. The chain couples TRBV7-9 to TRBJ1-1; no definite D call. Germline CDR1 SEHNR, CDR2 FQNEAQ (reference sequence). V lost 5 bases and J 1 base, leaving 14 bases between the germline ends. The CDR3 consists of 15 residues. The CDR3 bases are TGTGCCAGCAGCGATGGGCGCCTTTCGAACACTGAAGCTTTCTTT. Translating gives CASSDGRLSNTEAFF.

This clonotype was counted many times. The V gene is TRBV28, the J gene TRBJ2-1, with D possibly matching TRBD1 (6 bases). CDR1 is MDHEN, CDR2 SYDVKM, per germline. Trimming removed 8 bases from V and 0 bases from J, with 17 bases in between. The CDR3 is 16 residues long. The CDR3: CASSRDTESSYNEQFF. As DNA, the CDR3 is TGTGCCAGCTCCCGGGACACCGAAAGCTCCTACAATGAGCAGTTCTTC. Full variable domain (remainder filled in from reference TRBV28 and TRBJ2-1): DVKVTQSSRYLVKRTGEKVFLECVQDMDHENMFWYRQDPGLGLRLIYFSYDVKMKEKGDIPEGYSVSREKKERFSLILESASTNQTSMYLCASSRDTESSYNEQFFGPGTRLTVL.

This clonotype was seen at least ten times. The chain carries TRBV29-1 and TRBJ2-7, with TRBD1 matching 10 bases. Germline values: CDR1 SQVTM, CDR2 ANQGSEA. This CDR3 region has 13 residues. V was clipped by 7 bases and J by 3 bases; unmatched bases: 6. The CDR3 bases are TGCAGCGCCACCGGGACAGGGGACTACGAGCAGTACTTC. Residues: CSATGTGDYEQYF.

Only a few counts were recorded for this clonotype. The chain uses TRBV12-3 or TRBV12-4 and TRBJ1-5, with D maybe TRBD1 (5 bases). V lost 7 bases and J 3 bases, leaving 16 bases between the germline ends. The CDR3 extends over 15 amino acids. The CDR3 protein is CASTTSGGFNQPQHF. The CDR3 DNA follows: TGTGCCAGCACTACATCGGGGGGGTTCAATCAGCCCCAGCATTTT.

V gene TRBV12-3 or TRBV12-4 combines with J gene TRBJ2-3; no clear D. The V end lost 6 bases, the J end lost 2 bases, and 9 bases lay between the germline ends. This CDR3 has 13 amino acids. CDR3 nucleotide sequence: TGTGCCAGCAGGCCAGGTAACACAGATACGCAGTATTTT. This codes for CASRPGNTDTQYF.

This clonotype was found many times. The CDR3, as DNA: TGCAGTGCTATAAGTGGTAGCGGGGGCACAGATACGCAGTATTTT. This sequence encodes CSAISGSGGTDTQYF. The chain couples TRBV20-1 to TRBJ2-3; TRBD2 aligns across 8 bases. With V trimmed by 4 bases and J by 1 base, 7 bases remained unmatched. The germline gives CDR1 DFQATT, CDR2 SNEGSKA (reference sequence). There are 15 residues in the CDR3.

The chain carries TRBV7-9 and TRBJ2-7; 8 bases line up with TRBD2. The ends lost 4 bases at V and 4 bases at J; junction bases unmatched: 12. The CDR3 sequence is 16 residues long. From germline, CDR1 is SEHNR and CDR2 FQNEAQ (reference sequence). In DNA form, the CDR3 reads TGTGCCAGCAGCTCAATTAATCTAGCGGGTGGTTACGAGCAGTACTTC. Translated, it gives CASSSINLAGGYEQYF. Complete variable domain (other parts from reference TRBV7-9 and TRBJ2-7): DTGVSQNPRHKITKRGQNVTFRCDPISEHNRLYWYRQTLGQGPEFLTYFQNEAQLEKSRLLSDRFSAERPKGSFSTLEIQRTEQGDSAMYLCASSSINLAGGYEQYFGPGTRLTVT.

The CDR3 protein is CASRPTENTEAFF. The CDR3 DNA follows: TGTGCCAGCAGGCCCACTGAGAACACTGAAGCTTTCTTT. V usage is TRBV2 and J usage is TRBJ1-1; D is unclear. The CDR3 totals 13 residues. Trimming removed 6 bases at V and 1 base at J, with 9 bases between. Germline V gene sequence: CDR1 SNHLY, CDR2 FYNNEI.

In this sample, this clonotype turned up many times. The J gene is TRBJ1-1, the V gene TRBV7-9; 7 positions agree with TRBD1. The CDR3 runs 16 residues. V was pared by 11 bases and J by 2 bases, with 17 bases of the junction left unmatched. Germline V gene data show CDR1 as SEHNR and CDR2 as FQNEAQ (reference sequence). CDR3 nucleotides: TGTGCCGCCAGCGAAAGAAGACAGGGCTATAACACTGAAGCTTTCTTT. Translation gives CAASERRQGYNTEAFF.

Within the sample, this clonotype is medium-sized (0.01 to 0.1%). The chain links TRBV20-1 to TRBJ2-1, with 7 positions matching TRBD2. J was trimmed by 6 bases and V by 5 bases; bases with no gene match: 10. The CDR3 runs 14 residues. CDR1 and CDR2 (germline): DFQATT, SNEGSKA (reference sequence). The CDR3 loop is CSAGDYFGRNEQFF. The CDR3 DNA follows: TGCAGTGCTGGGGACTATTTCGGCCGCAATGAGCAGTTCTTC.

This clonotype appeared a few times. CDR3 residues: CATSDSGRGNEQYF. CDR3 sequence (DNA): TGTGCCACCAGTGATTCTGGCAGGGGCAACGAGCAGTACTTC. The V gene is TRBV24-1, the J gene TRBJ2-7; possible D gene TRBD1, 6 bases. Germline V gives CDR1 KGHDR, CDR2 SFDVKD. V was cut by 2 bases and J by 5 bases, with 12 bases left in between. The CDR3 length is 14 residues.

The chain employs TRBV5-8 and TRBJ2-7, with TRBD2 matching over 9 bases. This CDR3 is built from 15 residues. CDR1 is SGHTS, CDR2 YDEGEE, per germline. The V gene end was trimmed by 4 bases and the J gene end by 7 bases; junction bases not matched to a gene: 12. Written as DNA, the CDR3 is TGTGCCAGCAGCCGGCGGGAGGGCTCTACTTTTGAGCAGTACTTC. Translated, it gives CASSRREGSTFEQYF.

Ten or more counts support this clonotype. The chain recombines TRBV20-1 with TRBJ2-7; 12 nucleotides line up with TRBD2. Germline-derived CDR1 and CDR2 are DFQATT and SNEGSKA (reference sequence). J gave up 6 bases and V 3 bases, and 6 bases lay outside the gene matches. The CDR3 sequence is 14 residues long. This CDR3 reads CSARTSGSLPEQYF. The CDR3 nucleotides are TGCAGTGCTAGGACTAGCGGGAGCCTCCCCGAGCAGTACTTC.

The rearrangement links TRBV3-1 to TRBJ1-6; no definite D call. Germline V gives CDR1 LGHDT, CDR2 YNNKEL (reference sequence). The CDR3 spans 14 residues. With 3 bases removed from V and 9 bases from J, the gap between germline ends came to 12 bases. The CDR3 protein is CASSQPAESSPLHF. Written as DNA, the CDR3 is TGTGCCAGCAGCCAGCCTGCTGAGAGTTCACCCCTCCACTTT.

The chain joins TRBV19 to TRBJ1-6, with 10 bases lining up with TRBD1. The CDR3 length is 17 residues. The ends lost 4 bases at V and 5 bases at J; junction bases unmatched: 8. Germline-derived CDR1 and CDR2 are LNHDA and SQIVND (reference sequence). The CDR3 sequence is CASSTRQGASNNSPLHF. In nucleotides, the CDR3 is TGTGCCAGTAGTACCCGACAGGGGGCTTCAAATAATTCACCCCTCCACTTT.